Below, 23 T cell receptor beta chains from the same sample are listed, as sequenced in a study of blood T cell repertoires in COVID-19. Produced via immunoSEQ multiplex PCR; TCRdb's table is partial and in-frame only. The sample has roughly 360,000 clones, roughly 86% seen once. Sequenced: PBMCs or T cells enriched from blood (not recorded which). All receptors derive from a man aged 30 to 39 who had recovered from COVID-19.

Points on this clone: The same CDR3 is also encoded by other DNA sequences in this sample. This CDR3 reads CASSYSRGSGNTIYF. Written as DNA, the CDR3 is TGTGCCAGCAGTTACTCGCGGGGGTCAGGAAACACCATATATTTT. J is TRBJ1-3 and V is TRBV6-5; tentative D call: TRBD1 (5 bases). The CDR3 contains 15 residues. Germline CDR1 and CDR2: MNHEY and SVGAGI. V was cut by 0 bases and J by 4 bases, with 10 bases left in between.

The gene calls are TRBV5-1 and TRBJ1-1, with 11 bases fitting TRBD1. CDR3 length equals 16 residues. Trimming cost V 4 bases and J 1 base; bases outside gene matches: 6. The germline CDR1 and CDR2 sequences are SGHRS and YFSETQ. In nucleotides, the CDR3 is TGCGCCAGCAGCAAGGGACAGGGGGTGCCGAACACTGAAGCTTTCTTT. It codes for CASSKGQGVPNTEAFF.

The chain carries TRBV4-3 and TRBJ1-2; a possible D gene is TRBD1 (6 bases). V was clipped by 0 bases and J by 8 bases, with 7 bases between them. Looked up from germline, CDR1 is LGHNA and CDR2 is YSLEER. The CDR3 is made up of 12 amino acids. CDR3 protein: CASSQETGGYTF. DNA for the CDR3: TGCGCCAGCAGCCAAGAGACAGGCGGCTACACCTTC.

This rearrangement joins TRBV11-2 to TRBJ2-1; D is unclear. The CDR3 is 13 amino acids. V was pared by 0 bases and J by 6 bases, with 6 bases between. In germline, CDR1 is SGHAT, CDR2 FQNNGV. CDR3 nucleotide sequence: TGTGCCAGCAGCTTAGAACAGTTCAATGAGCAGTTCTTC. As protein: CASSLEQFNEQFF.

The chain recombines TRBV9 with TRBJ1-1; weak D call: TRBD1 (6 bases). V lost 0 bases to trimming and J lost 5 bases, with 17 bases between them. The CDR3 is 16 residues long. Germline V gene data show CDR1 as SGDLS and CDR2 as YYNGEE. The CDR3 DNA reads TGTGCCAGCAGCGTAGTAGTCAGTCAGGGGCAGACTGAAGCTTTCTTT. Amino acid sequence: CASSVVVSQGQTEAFF.

The chain links TRBV21-1 to TRBJ1-1; whether TRBD1, the table's D call, matches the DNA was not checked. TRBV21-1 is assigned pseudogene status. CDR3 length: 15 residues. The CDR3 sequence is CASSTTGGSNTEAFF. In DNA, the CDR3 is TGTGCCAGCAGCACGACAGGGGGGTCGAACACTGAAGCTTTCTTT.

V usage is TRBV30 and J usage is TRBJ1-1; perhaps TRBD1 as D (6 bases). The germline V gene encodes CDR1 GTSNPN and CDR2 SVGIG (reference sequence). Trimming shortened V by 3 bases and J by 5 bases, and 19 bases separated the two germline ends. CDR3 size: 15 residues. The CDR3 nucleotides are TGTGCCTGGAGACCCTTAATCAGGGGTGGTACTGAAGCTTTCTTT. Its protein is CAWRPLIRGGTEAFF.

The chain has TRBV9 and TRBJ1-4; D is perhaps TRBD1 (5 bases). This CDR3 is built from 14 residues. CDR1 SGDLS and CDR2 YYNGEE come from the germline V gene. Trimming cost V 4 bases and J 7 bases, with 14 bases left between them. CDR3 nucleotides: TGTGCCAGCAGCAAGGGAGGCGGGGGTGAAAAACTGTTTTTT. It codes for CASSKGGGGEKLFF.

This clone is a singleton in its sample. This chain connects TRBV5-4 to TRBJ1-2, with TRBD1 identical over 10 bases. V dropped 1 base and J dropped 8; count of bases not matched to a gene: 11. CDR3 length: 16 residues. From germline, CDR1 is SGHNT and CDR2 YYREEE (reference sequence). The CDR3 nucleotides are TGTGCCAGCAGCTTGAATCTCGCGGGGACAGGGGAGGGCTACACCTTC. Amino acid sequence: CASSLNLAGTGEGYTF.

V usage is TRBV2 and J usage is TRBJ2-5; 11 bases line up with TRBD2. The trim removed 6 bases at V and 9 bases at J, leaving 6 bases unmatched. CDR3 length: 13 residues. The V gene's germline CDR1 is SNHLY and CDR2 FYNNEI. CDR3 in DNA: TGTGCCAGCAGGGAGGTAGCGGGGGGGCCCCAGTACTTC. Residues: CASREVAGGPQYF. The complete variable domain, with remaining parts taken from reference TRBV2 and TRBJ2-5, reads EPEVTQTPSHQVTQMGQEVILRCVPISNHLYFYWYRQILGQKVEFLVSFYNNEISEKSEIFDDQFSVERPDGSNFTLKIRSTKLEDSAMYFCASREVAGGPQYFGPGTRLLVL.

In DNA form, the CDR3 reads TGTGCCAGCAGCCCTCACAGGGGGCACTATGGCTACACCTTC. Its translation: CASSPHRGHYGYTF. The chain recombines TRBV14 with TRBJ1-2; 9 nucleotides line up with TRBD1. The V gene end was trimmed by 4 bases and the J gene end by 3 bases; junction bases not matched to a gene: 3. The CDR3 contains 14 residues. The germline V gene encodes CDR1 SGHDN and CDR2 FVKESK.

This chain links TRBV10-3 with TRBJ2-2; 12 positions match TRBD2. The CDR3 runs to 17 residues. The germline V gene has CDR1 ENHRY and CDR2 SYGVKD. V was pared by 6 bases and J by 0 bases, with 5 bases of the junction left unmatched. The CDR3 DNA is TGTGCCATCAGCGGACTAGCGGGGTCTGCGAACACCGGGGAGCTGTTTTTT. Its protein is CAISGLAGSANTGELFF.

CDR3 in DNA: TGTGCCAGCAGTTCCTTAGACAGGGGAGAGACCCAGTACTTC. As protein: CASSSLDRGETQYF. The chain joins TRBV6-5 to TRBJ2-5; 8 nucleotides agree with TRBD1. This CDR3 comprises 14 residues. Germline lookup yields CDR1 MNHEY and CDR2 SVGAGI. The V and J ends lost 4 bases and 4 bases, in that order; junction bases with no gene match: 5.

This chain's CDR3 is CASSRAGATDYTF. The CDR3 nucleotides are TGTGCCAGCTCAAGGGCAGGGGCCACAGACTACACCTTC. This chain links TRBV18 with TRBJ1-2; D possibly corresponds to TRBD1 (6 bases). Germline V gene sequence: CDR1 KGHSH, CDR2 LQKENI. Trimming removed 5 bases at V and 10 bases at J, with 17 bases between. CDR3 size: 13 residues.

V usage is TRBV2 and J usage is TRBJ2-1, with 9 bases identical to TRBD2. This CDR3 has 16 residues. Unmatched junction bases numbered 2, after V lost 2 bases and J lost 0 bases. The germline gives CDR1 SNHLY, CDR2 FYNNEI. CDR3 sequence (DNA): TGTGCCAGCAGTGAAAGCGGGGGGCGCTCCTACAATGAGCAGTTCTTC. It is translated as CASSESGGRSYNEQFF.

The V call is TRBV7-9, the J call TRBJ2-7; 7 bases line up with TRBD1. The CDR3 consists of 13 residues. Germline V gene lookup returns CDR1 SEHNR and CDR2 FQNEAQ (reference sequence). The V and J ends lost 5 bases and 3 bases, in that order; junction bases with no gene match: 4. The CDR3 bases are TGTGCCAGCAGCAGGGACAGCTTCTACGAGCAGTACTTC. Translated, it gives CASSRDSFYEQYF.

The V and J genes are TRBV6-1 and TRBJ1-2; weak D call: TRBD1 (5 bases). The germline V and J ends were trimmed by 3 bases and 5 bases, with 16 bases remaining between them. The CDR3 is made up of 15 amino acids. Germline V lookup: CDR1 MNHNS, CDR2 SASEGT. The CDR3 bases are TGTGCCAGCAGTGAGCACAGGTCGTCCGGTTATGGCTACACCTTC. It codes for CASSEHRSSGYGYTF.

The chain carries TRBV10-3 and TRBJ2-1; 11 bases fit TRBD2. Looked up from germline, CDR1 is ENHRY and CDR2 is SYGVKD. V lost 0 bases and J lost 10; bases outside the gene matches: 11. The length of the CDR3 is 17 residues. The CDR3 here is CAISESWISGGAGEQFF. The CDR3 bases are TGTGCCATCAGTGAGTCTTGGATTAGCGGGGGGGCCGGGGAGCAGTTCTTC.

V is TRBV11-2 and J is TRBJ1-3, with TRBD1 matching 8 bases. Germline-derived CDR1 and CDR2 are SGHAT and FQNNGV. Trimming took 0 bases from V and 4 from J; bases not matched to a gene: 14. The CDR3 loop spans 19 amino acids. The CDR3 DNA is TGTGCCAGCAGCTTAGATTCCGCAGGGGGCGCAATCTCGGGAAACACCATATATTTT. It codes for CASSLDSAGGAISGNTIYF.

The J gene is TRBJ1-6, the V gene TRBV30, with D tentatively TRBD1 (5 bases). Germline CDR1 reads GTSNPN; CDR2 reads SVGIG (reference sequence). The germline V and J ends were trimmed by 5 bases and 10 bases, with 18 bases remaining between them. The CDR3 totals 14 residues. CDR3 in DNA: TGTGCCTGGGGTCCCCGCGGGGGGAGGTCACCCCTCCACTTT. This encodes CAWGPRGGRSPLHF.

This sequence joins TRBV27 and TRBJ1-5; D is perhaps TRBD1 (6 bases). There are 15 residues in the CDR3. The ends were cut back, 3 bases at V and 8 bases at J, with 17 bases in the middle. Germline-derived CDR1 and CDR2 are MNHEY and SMNVEV (reference sequence). CDR3 DNA sequence: TGTGCCAGCAGTTTGGGACATCCTTTCGGTAAGCCCCAGCATTTT. Translating it yields CASSLGHPFGKPQHF.

This chain links TRBV5-6 with TRBJ1-2; D possibly corresponds to TRBD1 (5 bases). The germline gives CDR1 SGHDT, CDR2 YYEEEE. The CDR3 spans 13 residues. The V gene lost 4 bases and the J gene lost 5 bases, with 12 bases spanning the gap. This CDR3 is CASSQDILYGYTF. The CDR3 DNA sequence: TGTGCCAGCAGCCAGGACATTCTTTATGGCTACACCTTC.

The gene calls are TRBV30 and TRBJ1-1; D perhaps matches TRBD1 (6 bases). Germline V lookup: CDR1 GTSNPN, CDR2 SVGIG (reference sequence). The CDR3 is made up of 13 amino acids. V lost 3 bases and J 3 bases, leaving 11 bases between the germline ends. The CDR3: CAWRRDTYTEAFF. CDR3 DNA sequence: TGTGCCTGGAGACGGGACACCTACACTGAAGCTTTCTTT.